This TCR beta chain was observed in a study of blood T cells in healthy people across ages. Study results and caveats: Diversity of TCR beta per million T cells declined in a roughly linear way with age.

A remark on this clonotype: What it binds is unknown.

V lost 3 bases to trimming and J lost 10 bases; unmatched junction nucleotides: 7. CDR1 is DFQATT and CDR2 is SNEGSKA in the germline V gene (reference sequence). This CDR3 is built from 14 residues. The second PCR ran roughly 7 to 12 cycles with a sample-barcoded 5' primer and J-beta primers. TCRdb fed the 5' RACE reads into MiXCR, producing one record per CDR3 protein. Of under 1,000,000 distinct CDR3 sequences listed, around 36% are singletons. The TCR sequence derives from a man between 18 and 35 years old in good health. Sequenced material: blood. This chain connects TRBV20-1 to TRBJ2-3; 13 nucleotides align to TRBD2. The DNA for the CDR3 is TGCAGTGCTAGCCTGGATACTAGCGGGGGGGCGCAGTATTTT. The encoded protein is CSASLDTSGGAQYF.